What follows are 10 T cell receptor beta chains derived from one specimen sequenced in a study of blood T cell repertoires in COVID-19. The method was immunoSEQ multiplex PCR; TCRdb's version includes in-frame clones alone and lacks a portion of them. The table records approximately 250,000 clones, around nine tenths of them present only once. Sequenced input: peripheral blood. The receptor source for this set is a woman in her fifties or sixties with COVID-19, enrolled during active disease.

CDR3 coding DNA: TGCGCCAGCAGCTTTCAAACAGGGGGCGCCCATCCCGGGGAGCTGTTTTTT. Its protein is CASSFQTGGAHPGELFF. The J gene is TRBJ2-2, the V gene TRBV5-1, with TRBD1 matching over 9 bases. The CDR3 runs to 17 residues. The germline CDR1 and CDR2 sequences are SGHRS and YFSETQ. V was pared by 2 bases and J by 6 bases, with 11 bases of the junction left unmatched.

The V gene is TRBV25-1, the J gene TRBJ1-4; 7 bases agree with TRBD1. The V segment lost 7 bases and the J segment 8 bases; nucleotides outside the gene matches: 10. Germline CDR1 is MGHDK and CDR2 is SYGVNS. CDR3 length: 14 residues. The CDR3 sequence is CASKAAGGLEKLFF. As DNA, the CDR3 is TGTGCCAGCAAAGCGGCAGGGGGGCTGGAAAAACTGTTTTTT.

With respect to this clone: The junction departs from the called germline gene at one end, perhaps through a read error. J is TRBJ2-7 and V is TRBV6-1; D is perhaps TRBD2 (5 bases). Germline V gives CDR1 MNHNS, CDR2 SASEGT. The CDR3 has 12 amino acids. In nucleotides, the CDR3 is TGTGCCAGCAGTGAAGAAGGGCGGCGGGTAAACTTC. It specifies CASSEEGRRVNF.

J is TRBJ1-5 and V is TRBV12-2; the table's D call, TRBD1, was not checked against the DNA. TRBV12-2 counts as a pseudogene. The CDR3 spans 15 residues. The chain's CDR3 is CASRLYRVGNQPQHF. The DNA for the CDR3 is TGTGCAAGTCGCTTATACAGGGTTGGCAATCAGCCCCAGCATTTT.

The chain links TRBV30 to TRBJ1-6; the D is unclear. V dropped 0 bases and J dropped 14 bases, with 8 bases sitting between them. Germline V gives CDR1 GTSNPN, CDR2 SVGIG (reference sequence). The CDR3 runs to 11 residues. The CDR3 region has the DNA TGTGCCTGGAGTGTAAGGGAGGCCCTCCACTTT. Protein sequence: CAWSVREALHF. Using reference TRBV30 and TRBJ1-6 for the parts outside the CDR3, the full variable domain is SQTIHQWPATLVQPVGSPLSLECTVEGTSNPNLYWYRQAAGRGLQLLFYSVGIGQISSEVPQNLSASRPQDRQFILSSKKLLLSDSGFYLCAWSVREALHFGNGTRLTVT.

The chain couples TRBV28 to TRBJ1-2; a weak D match, TRBD1 (5 bases). Trimming cost V 5 bases and J 6 bases, with 16 bases left between them. This CDR3 comprises 14 residues. CDR1 and CDR2 (germline): MDHEN, SYDVKM. The CDR3 protein is CASSTLTARNGYTF. The CDR3 DNA is TGTGCCAGCAGTACCCTGACAGCAAGAAATGGCTACACCTTC.

The chain combines TRBV28 with TRBJ2-5, with 8 nucleotides matching TRBD1. The germline V gene encodes CDR1 MDHEN and CDR2 SYDVKM. Trimming at V came to 2 bases and at J to 5 bases, leaving 4 bases not matched to a gene. The CDR3 extends over 14 amino acids. Written as DNA, the CDR3 is TGTGCCAGCAGTTTAATTACAGGGGGGGAGACCCAGTACTTC. It translates to CASSLITGGETQYF. Drawing the rest from reference TRBV28 and TRBJ2-5, the complete variable domain is DVKVTQSSRYLVKRTGEKVFLECVQDMDHENMFWYRQDPGLGLRLIYFSYDVKMKEKGDIPEGYSVSREKKERFSLILESASTNQTSMYLCASSLITGGETQYFGPGTRLLVL.

The chain recombines TRBV7-2 with TRBJ1-6; perhaps TRBD1 as D (5 bases). V shed 3 bases and J shed 14 bases, with 14 bases lying between them. Germline-derived CDR1 and CDR2 are SGHTA and FQGNSA. The CDR3 runs 13 residues. The CDR3 nucleotides read TGTGCCAGCAGCTTGGCGACAGTTTCCACCCTCCACTTT. Protein: CASSLATVSTLHF.

The chain combines TRBV3-1 (or the pseudogene TRBV3-2) with TRBJ1-4, with D possibly TRBD1 on 6 matching bases. Germline CDR1 reads LGHDT; CDR2 reads YNNKEL (reference sequence). This CDR3 spans 14 amino acids. Trimming removed 4 bases from V and 4 bases from J, with 10 bases in between. CDR3 loop: CASSPRDINEKLFF. The CDR3 region has the DNA TGTGCCAGCAGCCCCCGGGACATTAATGAAAAACTGTTTTTT.

The count of this clone is one. Other DNA sequences in the same sample also yield this CDR3. J is TRBJ1-1 and V is TRBV9, with 7 nucleotides matching TRBD1. CDR3 size: 14 residues. Looked up from germline, CDR1 is SGDLS and CDR2 is YYNGEE. Trimming cost V 0 bases and J 4 bases; bases outside gene matches: 3. This CDR3 reads CASSVAQGGTEAFF. The CDR3 DNA reads as TGTGCCAGCAGCGTAGCTCAGGGGGGCACTGAAGCTTTCTTT.